The 22 T cell receptor beta chains below come from one sample, sequenced in a study of molecular identifiers for immune sequencing clone quantification. TCRdb redid the calling of the PCR reads with MiXCR, one entry per CDR3 protein. The table has hundreds of thousands of distinct CDR3 sequences, 20% seen once. The source material was naive CD8+ T cells from blood, with Jurkat cell RNA spiked in. Subset noted: FACS-sorted CD8+CD4-CCR7+CD45RA+ naive T cells. All receptors come from a human donor in good health. Some libraries in this study had Jurkat cell RNA spiked in.

As regards this clonotype: This may arise from a read error, as a much more abundant clone is one base away. The J gene is TRBJ2-7, the V gene TRBV6-5, with 7 bases fitting TRBD1. The CDR3 is 13 residues long. Germline lookup yields CDR1 MNHEY and CDR2 SVGAGI. V shed 2 bases, J shed 6 bases, and the junction held 4 bases outside the gene matches. CDR3 sequence reads: CASSYVGGFEQYF. DNA for the CDR3: TGTGCCAGCAGTTACGTAGGGGGCTTCGAGCAGTACTTC.

At least ten counts were recorded for this clonotype. The chain joins TRBV27 to TRBJ1-5, with a tentative D call TRBD1 (5 bases). CDR3 size: 18 residues. Trimming cost V 1 base and J 0 bases, with 16 bases left between them. The germline V gene encodes CDR1 MNHEY and CDR2 SMNVEV (reference sequence). CDR3 sequence reads: CASSLFSSTAYSNQPQHF. In DNA form, the CDR3 reads TGTGCCAGCAGTTTATTTTCCTCGACAGCGTATAGCAATCAGCCCCAGCATTTT.

Note on this clonotype: This may arise from a read error, as a much more abundant clone is one base away. CDR3 bases: TGTGCCAGCAGCACCCACGAACTATTCTATAGCAATCAGCCCCAGCATTTT. Encoded protein: CASSTHELFYSNQPQHF. The genes are TRBV12-3 or TRBV12-4 and TRBJ1-5; D call uncertain. Trimming stripped 6 bases from V and 0 bases from J, with 18 bases between. CDR3 length equals 17 residues.

V usage is TRBV24-1 and J usage is TRBJ2-5; 9 nucleotides agree with TRBD1. This CDR3 has 17 amino acids. Germline lookup yields CDR1 KGHDR and CDR2 SFDVKD. The V gene end was trimmed by 4 bases and the J gene end by 4 bases; junction bases not matched to a gene: 12. The CDR3 coding sequence is TGTGCCACCAGTGAGTCCGGACAGGGGATATTAGGAGAGACCCAGTACTTC. It translates to CATSESGQGILGETQYF.

This clonotype was observed at least ten times. The chain uses TRBV6-5 and TRBJ2-7; maybe TRBD2 (6 bases). The ends were cut back, 0 bases at V and 5 bases at J, with 14 bases in the middle. CDR3 length equals 15 residues. CDR1 is MNHEY, CDR2 SVGAGI, per germline. The CDR3 nucleotides are TGTGCCAGCAGTTACTCGGACCCCTCGGGGGACGAGCAGTACTTC. This sequence encodes CASSYSDPSGDEQYF.

In its sample, this clonotype was seen many times. This chain connects TRBV4-3 to TRBJ1-2; D perhaps matches TRBD1 (5 bases). Germline-derived CDR1 and CDR2 are LGHNA and YSLEER. Trimming took 1 base from V and 5 from J, leaving 14 bases between them. The CDR3 consists of 15 residues. The CDR3 sequence is CASSQGSGLGYGYTF. In DNA, the CDR3 is TGCGCCAGCAGCCAAGGATCAGGGCTTGGTTATGGCTACACCTTC.

This clonotype was counted at least ten times. The chain carries TRBV3-1 and TRBJ2-7; no clear D. The CDR3 consists of 13 residues. V was shortened by 3 bases and J by 5 bases, with 11 bases between the two germline ends. CDR1 is LGHDT and CDR2 is YNNKEL in the germline V gene (reference sequence). For the CDR3, the DNA is TGTGCCAGCAGCCATGGGATGGTGAACGAGCAGTACTTC. Protein: CASSHGMVNEQYF.

V is TRBV7-9 and J is TRBJ2-1, with 12 nucleotides matching TRBD2. V shed 3 bases and J 4 bases; nucleotides not matched to a gene: 7. The CDR3 runs 17 residues. The germline V gene has CDR1 SEHNR and CDR2 FQNEAQ (reference sequence). DNA of the CDR3: TGTGCCAGCAGCTTGACAAAAACTAGCGGGAGGTACAATGAGCAGTTCTTC. It specifies CASSLTKTSGRYNEQFF.

The table lists this clonotype with many counts. This chain links TRBV30 with TRBJ2-2; the D is unclear. Per the germline V gene, CDR1 is GTSNPN and CDR2 is SVGIG (reference sequence). CDR3 length equals 14 residues. V lost 0 bases, J lost 1 base, and 6 bases lay in between. CDR3 loop: CAWSVLGNTGELFF. The CDR3 DNA reads as TGTGCCTGGAGTGTACTCGGGAACACCGGGGAGCTGTTTTTT.

This chain joins TRBV4-1 and TRBJ1-2; 8 positions agree with TRBD1. The CDR3 is 13 amino acids. CDR1 MGHRA and CDR2 YSYEKL come from the germline V gene. J gave up 8 bases and V 5 bases, and 7 bases lay outside the gene matches. CDR3 coding DNA: TGCGCCAGCAGCTTCCGAGGACAGGGCGGCTACACCTTC. Residues: CASSFRGQGGYTF.

Worth noting for this clonotype: This may stem from a read error, because a much larger clone lies one nucleotide away. V usage is TRBV7-6 and J usage is TRBJ2-1; D may be TRBD2 (5 bases). Looked up from germline, CDR1 is SGHVS and CDR2 is FNYEAQ. There are 14 residues in the CDR3. CDR3 sequence reads: CAGSWSGVRDEQFF. Written as DNA, the CDR3 is TGTGCCGGCAGCTGGAGTGGAGTGAGGGATGAGCAGTTCTTC.

This chain joins TRBV7-6 and TRBJ2-7, with 8 bases fitting TRBD1. Germline values: CDR1 SGHVS, CDR2 FNYEAQ. This CDR3 has 15 residues. The V segment lost 5 bases and the J segment 2 bases; nucleotides outside the gene matches: 8. This CDR3 reads CASSPPGQVTYEQYF. CDR3 DNA sequence: TGTGCCAGCAGCCCTCCGGGACAGGTAACCTACGAGCAGTACTTC.

Of note for this clonotype: This sequence may be a read error, since a much larger clone differs from it by one base. Because the CDR3 is missing its conserved closing phenylalanine or tryptophan, this is likely a read error. The chain carries TRBV6-6 and TRBJ1-2; no clear D gene. The V gene's germline CDR1 is MNHNY and CDR2 SVGAGI (reference sequence). Between the trimmed V and J ends, which lost 0 bases and 0 bases, there was a span of 5 bases. The CDR3 runs 14 residues. CDR3: CASSYSPANYGYTS. As DNA, the CDR3 is TGTGCCAGCAGTTACTCGCCAGCTAACTATGGCTACACCTCC.

The J gene is TRBJ2-1, the V gene TRBV27; TRBD2 matches at 10 bases. After removal of 3 bases from V and 15 bases from J, the junction contained 5 bases not matched to a gene. The CDR3 consists of 12 residues. CDR1 is MNHEY and CDR2 is SMNVEV in the germline V gene (reference sequence). In nucleotides, the CDR3 is TGTGCCAGCAGTTTTCCAGCGGGGGGGCTGTTCTTC. As protein: CASSFPAGGLFF.

This clonotype occurred many times. The genes are TRBV12-3 or TRBV12-4 and TRBJ2-2; 7 bases line up with TRBD1. There are 16 residues in the CDR3. V dropped 4 bases and J dropped 3; count of bases not matched to a gene: 8. The DNA of the CDR3 is TGTGCCAGCAGTTCCCGGACAGGAAAGTACACCGGGGAGCTGTTTTTT. Its protein is CASSSRTGKYTGELFF.

This clonotype has at least ten counts. V usage is TRBV7-6 and J usage is TRBJ2-7; D not certain. CDR1 and CDR2 (germline): SGHVS, FNYEAQ. The V and J ends lost 1 base and 2 bases respectively, with 9 bases between them. This CDR3 is built from 14 residues. This chain's CDR3 is CASSLGAAPYEQYF. The CDR3 nucleotides read TGTGCCAGCAGCTTAGGGGCAGCACCCTACGAGCAGTACTTC.

With regard to this clonotype: A much more abundant neighbour one base away suggests this may be a read error. The CDR3 does not close with the conserved phenylalanine or tryptophan, likely indicating a read error. The J gene is TRBJ2-1, the V gene TRBV28, with TRBD1 identical over 7 bases. V shed 6 bases and J 8 bases; nucleotides not matched to a gene: 10. The CDR3 spans 14 residues. In germline, CDR1 is MDHEN, CDR2 SYDVKM. DNA for the CDR3: TGTGCCAGCAGCCCGCGCGTTCAGGGGGATGAGCAGTTCCTC. This codes for CASSPRVQGDEQFL.

Turning to this clonotype: With a much larger clone just one base away, this may be a read error. The J gene is TRBJ2-7, the V gene TRBV5-3, with TRBD1 identical over 7 bases. TRBV5-3 is labeled an ORF, and its function is uncertain. The CDR3 runs 13 residues. Trimming removed 8 bases from V and 5 bases from J; junction bases left unmatched: 10. As DNA, the CDR3 is TGTGCCAGCGGCTTGTGGACAGGAAACGAGCAGTACTTC. Translation: CASGLWTGNEQYF.

A note on this clonotype: A much bigger clone sits one base away, suggesting this may be a read error. This chain uses TRBV30 with TRBJ1-1; 8 bases line up with TRBD1. In germline, CDR1 is GTSNPN, CDR2 SVGIG (reference sequence). Trimming at V came to 2 bases and at J to 5 bases, leaving 7 bases not matched to a gene. The CDR3 consists of 14 residues. CDR3 protein: CAWSSGQGVTEAFF. CDR3 DNA sequence: TGTGCCTGGAGTTCCGGACAGGGAGTTACTGAAGCTTTCTTT. The variable domain in full, completed from reference TRBV30 and TRBJ1-1, reads SQTIHQWPATLVQPVGSPLSLECTVEGTSNPNLYWYRQAAGRGLQLLFYSVGIGQISSEVPQNLSASRPQDRQFILSSKKLLLSDSGFYLCAWSSGQGVTEAFFGQGTRLTVV.

This clonotype was detected ten times or more. In DNA form, the CDR3 reads TGTGCCAGCAGTTACTGGGGACAGGGGGAGAGCACAGATACGCAGTATTTT. Protein: CASSYWGQGESTDTQYF. V and J are TRBV6-5 and TRBJ2-3, with TRBD1 matching 11 bases. Germline-derived CDR1 and CDR2 are MNHEY and SVGAGI. The CDR3 extends over 17 amino acids. The junction had 3 bases not matched to a gene; V was cut back by 1 base and J by 0 bases.

This clonotype came up many times. V usage is TRBV10-3 and J usage is TRBJ2-7; D is unresolved. The germline V gene encodes CDR1 ENHRY and CDR2 SYGVKD. The length of the CDR3 is 13 residues. V was clipped by 0 bases and J by 2 bases, with 5 bases between them. Written as DNA, the CDR3 is TGTGCCATCAGTGAGTCGACGGCCTACGAGCAGTACTTC. Residues: CAISESTAYEQYF.

This clonotype was recorded many times. The J gene is TRBJ1-5, the V gene TRBV19; D not resolved. The CDR3 is 15 amino acids. V was cut by 4 bases and J by 6 bases, with 16 bases left in between. Germline loops: CDR1 LNHDA, CDR2 SQIVND (reference sequence). CDR3 nucleotide sequence: TGTGCCAGTAGTACCCTACGGGAGTGGAGTCAGCCCCAGCATTTT. Translated, it gives CASSTLREWSQPQHF.